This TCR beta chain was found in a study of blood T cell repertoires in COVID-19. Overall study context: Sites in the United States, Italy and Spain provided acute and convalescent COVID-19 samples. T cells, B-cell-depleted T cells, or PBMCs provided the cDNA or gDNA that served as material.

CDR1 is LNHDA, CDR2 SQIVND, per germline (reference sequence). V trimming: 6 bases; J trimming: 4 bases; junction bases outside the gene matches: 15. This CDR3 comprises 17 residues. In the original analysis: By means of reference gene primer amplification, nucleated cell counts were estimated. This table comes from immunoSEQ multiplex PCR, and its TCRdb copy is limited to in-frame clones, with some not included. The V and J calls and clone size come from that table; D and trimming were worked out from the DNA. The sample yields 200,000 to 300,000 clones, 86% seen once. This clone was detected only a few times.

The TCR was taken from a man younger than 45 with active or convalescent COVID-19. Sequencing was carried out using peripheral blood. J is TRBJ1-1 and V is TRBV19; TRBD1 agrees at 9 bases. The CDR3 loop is CASRPKRTGEDSTEAFF. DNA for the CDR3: TGTGCCAGTAGACCGAAAAGGACAGGGGAGGATAGCACTGAAGCTTTCTTT. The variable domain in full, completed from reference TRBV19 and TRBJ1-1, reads DGGITQSPKYLFRKEGQNVTLSCEQNLNHDAMYWYRQDPGQGLRLIYYSQIVNDFQKGDIAEGYSVSREKKESFPLTVTSAQKNPTAFYLCASRPKRTGEDSTEAFFGQGTRLTVV.